This T cell receptor beta chain was found in a study of T cells in Graves' hyperthyroidism and ophthalmopathy. On the study more broadly: The blood sample was taken at first diagnosis, before treatment began.

The CDR3 consists of 10 residues. Trimming left V 6 bases short and J 4 bases short, with 4 bases between. Germline V CDR1 and CDR2: SQVTM, ANQGSEA. PBMCs were obtained from approximately 10 ml fresh peripheral blood. It was RNA transcripts that yielded the amplified TCR beta CDR3 regions. The TCR CDR3 first-round RT-PCR relied on the HTBI primer set. One entry per CDR3 protein results from TCRdb running MiXCR on the multiplex PCR reads. Of about 420,000 distinct CDR3 sequences in the sample, 15% to 18% were seen once. Material for sequencing was blood. This clonotype was obtained from a woman younger than 30 with Graves' hyperthyroidism. The chain recombines TRBV29-1 with TRBJ2-1; unclear D gene. This chain's CDR3 is CSVGYNEQFF. DNA of the CDR3: TGCAGCGTGGGTTACAATGAGCAGTTCTTC.